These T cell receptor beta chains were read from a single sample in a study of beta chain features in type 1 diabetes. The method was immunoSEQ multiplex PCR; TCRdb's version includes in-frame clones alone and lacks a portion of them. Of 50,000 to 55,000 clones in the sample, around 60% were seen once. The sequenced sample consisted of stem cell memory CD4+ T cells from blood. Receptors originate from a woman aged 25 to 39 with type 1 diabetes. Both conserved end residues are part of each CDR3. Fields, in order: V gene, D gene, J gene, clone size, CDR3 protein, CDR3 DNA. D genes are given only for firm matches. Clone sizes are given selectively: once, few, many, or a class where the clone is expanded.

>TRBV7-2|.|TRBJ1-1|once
CASSFITEAFF
TGTGCCAGCAGCTTCATCACTGAAGCTTTCTTT
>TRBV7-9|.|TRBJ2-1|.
CASSLEGGPIYNEQFF
TGTGCCAGCAGCTTAGAGGGGGGGCCCATCTACAATGAGCAGTTCTTC
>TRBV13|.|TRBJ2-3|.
CASSQIDSSTDTQYF
TGTGCCAGCAGCCAGATCGACTCGAGCACAGATACGCAGTATTTT
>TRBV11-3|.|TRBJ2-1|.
CASSTTHRVNEQFF
TGTGCCAGCAGCACAACACACAGGGTCAATGAGCAGTTCTTC
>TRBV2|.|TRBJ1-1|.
CASTFTFLNTEAFF
TGTGCCAGCACTTTTACATTTCTCAACACTGAAGCTTTCTTT
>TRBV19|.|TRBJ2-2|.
CASSSAGRLGGELFF
TGTGCCAGTAGTTCGGCCGGGAGATTAGGAGGGGAGCTGTTTTTT
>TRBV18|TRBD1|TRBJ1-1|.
CASSPRTGGVRAPEAFF
TGTGCCAGCTCCCCTCGGACAGGGGGGGTAAGAGCTCCTGAAGCTTTCTTT
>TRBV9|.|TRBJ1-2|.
CASSAHWGANYGYTF
TGTGCCAGCAGCGCCCATTGGGGAGCTAACTATGGCTACACCTTC
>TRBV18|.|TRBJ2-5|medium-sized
CASSRSVVQETQYF
TGTGCCAGCTCACGATCAGTGGTACAAGAGACCCAGTACTTC
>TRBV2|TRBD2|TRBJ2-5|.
CASNRGLADQETQYF
TGTGCCAGCAACCGAGGACTAGCGGACCAAGAGACCCAGTACTTC
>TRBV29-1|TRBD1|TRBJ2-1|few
CSVELPGQGYGEQFF
TGCAGCGTGGAACTACCGGGACAGGGATACGGTGAGCAGTTCTTC
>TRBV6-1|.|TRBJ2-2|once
CASIWLEDTGELFF
TGTGCCAGCATCTGGTTAGAGGACACCGGGGAGCTGTTTTTT
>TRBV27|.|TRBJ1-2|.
CASREMGGSYGYTF
TGTGCCAGCCGGGAAATGGGGGGAAGCTATGGCTACACCTTC
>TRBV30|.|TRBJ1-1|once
CAWSRVGAVAEAFF
TGTGCCTGGAGCCGCGTGGGGGCCGTCGCTGAAGCTTTCTTT
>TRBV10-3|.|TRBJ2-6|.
CAISPGLGRNNSGANVLTF
TGTGCCATCAGCCCCGGCCTCGGCAGGAATAACTCTGGGGCCAACGTCCTGACTTTC
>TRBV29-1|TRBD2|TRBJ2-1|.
CSVPLGLAGDNEQFF
TGCAGCGTCCCCTTGGGACTAGCGGGAGACAATGAGCAGTTCTTC
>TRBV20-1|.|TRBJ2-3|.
CSAPLVDTQYF
TGCAGTGCTCCTCTCGTAGATACGCAGTATTTT
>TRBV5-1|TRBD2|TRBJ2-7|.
CASSGTRTYEQYF
TGCGCCAGCAGTGGGACTAGGACATACGAGCAGTACTTC
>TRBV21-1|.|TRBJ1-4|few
CASIRGLGTTNEKLFF
TGTGCCAGCATCAGAGGCCTCGGGACAACTAATGAAAAACTGTTTTTT
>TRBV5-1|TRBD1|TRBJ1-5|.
CASSLAGGNHQPQHF
TGCGCCAGCAGCTTGGCAGGGGGCAACCATCAGCCCCAGCATTTT
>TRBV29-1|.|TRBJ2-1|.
CSVEAREQFF
TGCAGCGTTGAAGCCAGGGAGCAGTTCTTC
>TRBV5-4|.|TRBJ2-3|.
CASSSGGKRETDTQYF
TGTGCCAGCAGCTCCGGCGGGAAGCGCGAAACAGATACGCAGTATTTT